This TCR beta chain was found in a study of T cells in localized non-small cell lung cancer. Measured with immunoSEQ multiplex PCR; TCRdb has only the in-frame clones, and not every one. Among about 7,000 clones listed, under 65% were seen once. The CDR3 is made up of 14 amino acids. The germline V and J ends were trimmed by 8 bases and 4 bases, with 18 bases remaining between them. This clone has only a few counts. This sequence joins TRBV6-7 and TRBJ2-7; perhaps TRBD1 as D (6 bases). TRBV6-7 is recorded as an ORF, its role being uncertain. This specimen was lymph node tissue, taken before any cancer treatment. The TCR originated in a female donor older than 55 with stage I lung adenocarcinoma. The CDR3 DNA follows: TGTGCCAGCGGGCAGCCGGGACAAGCATACGAGCAGTACTTC. Encoded protein: CASGQPGQAYEQYF.